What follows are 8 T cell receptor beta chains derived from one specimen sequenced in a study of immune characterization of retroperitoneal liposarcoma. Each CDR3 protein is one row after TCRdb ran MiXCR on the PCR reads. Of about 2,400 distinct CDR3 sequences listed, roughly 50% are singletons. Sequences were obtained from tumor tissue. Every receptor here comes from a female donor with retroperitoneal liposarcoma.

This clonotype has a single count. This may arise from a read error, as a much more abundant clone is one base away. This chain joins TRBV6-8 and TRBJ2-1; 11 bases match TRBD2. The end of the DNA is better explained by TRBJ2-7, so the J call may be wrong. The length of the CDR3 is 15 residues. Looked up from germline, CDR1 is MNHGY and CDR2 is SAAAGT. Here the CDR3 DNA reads TGTGCCAGCAGTCCCGGGACTAGCGGATACAATGAGCAGTACTTC. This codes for CASSPGTSGYNEQYF.

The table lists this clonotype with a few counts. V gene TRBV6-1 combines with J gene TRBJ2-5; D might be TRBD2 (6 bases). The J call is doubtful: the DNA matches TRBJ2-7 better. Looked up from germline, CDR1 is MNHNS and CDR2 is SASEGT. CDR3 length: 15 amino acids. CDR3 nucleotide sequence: TGTGCCAGCAGAAAGGCGGGACCGGGTCCCTACGAGCAGTACTTC. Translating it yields CASRKAGPGPYEQYF.

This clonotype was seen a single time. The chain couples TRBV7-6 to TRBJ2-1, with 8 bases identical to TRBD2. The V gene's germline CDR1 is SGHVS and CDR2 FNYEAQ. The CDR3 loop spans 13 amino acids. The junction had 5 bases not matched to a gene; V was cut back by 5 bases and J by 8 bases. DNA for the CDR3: TGTGCCAGCAGCCCCCCCGGGGGGGATGAGCAGTTCTTC. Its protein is CASSPPGGDEQFF.

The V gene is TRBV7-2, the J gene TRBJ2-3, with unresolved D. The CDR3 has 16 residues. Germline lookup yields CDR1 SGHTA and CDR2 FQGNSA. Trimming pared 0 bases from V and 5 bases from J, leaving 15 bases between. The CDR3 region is CASSLAARAVGDTQYF. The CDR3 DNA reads TGTGCCAGCAGCTTAGCGGCTAGGGCCGTCGGAGATACGCAGTATTTT. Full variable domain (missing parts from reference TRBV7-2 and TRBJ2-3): GAGVSQSPSNKVTEKGKDVELRCDPISGHTALYWYRQSLGQGLEFLIYFQGNSAPDKSGLPSDRFSAERTGGSVSTLTIQRTQQEDSAVYLCASSLAARAVGDTQYFGPGTRLTVL.

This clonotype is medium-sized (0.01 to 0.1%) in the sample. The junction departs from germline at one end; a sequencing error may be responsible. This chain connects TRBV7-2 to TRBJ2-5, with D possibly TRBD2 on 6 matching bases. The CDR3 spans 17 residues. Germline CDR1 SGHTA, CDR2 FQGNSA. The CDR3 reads CASSLARLVRAQETKYF. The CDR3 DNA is TGTGCCAGCAGCTTAGCGAGACTAGTTAGGGCCCAAGAGACCAAGTACTTC.

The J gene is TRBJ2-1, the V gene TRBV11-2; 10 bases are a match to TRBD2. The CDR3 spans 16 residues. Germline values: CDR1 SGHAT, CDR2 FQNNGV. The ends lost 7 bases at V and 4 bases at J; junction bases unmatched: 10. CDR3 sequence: CASTIAGGFAYNEQFF. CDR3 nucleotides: TGTGCCAGCACCATAGCGGGGGGTTTTGCGTACAATGAGCAGTTCTTC.

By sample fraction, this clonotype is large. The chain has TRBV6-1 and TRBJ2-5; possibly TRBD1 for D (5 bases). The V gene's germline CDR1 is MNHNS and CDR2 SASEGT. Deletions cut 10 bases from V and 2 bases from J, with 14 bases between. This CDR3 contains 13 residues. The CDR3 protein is CANRQYPQETQYF. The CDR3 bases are TGTGCCAACCGACAGTACCCACAAGAGACCCAGTACTTC.

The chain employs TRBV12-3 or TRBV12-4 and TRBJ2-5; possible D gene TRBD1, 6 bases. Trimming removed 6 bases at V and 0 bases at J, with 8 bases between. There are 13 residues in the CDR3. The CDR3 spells CASRRTDQETQYF. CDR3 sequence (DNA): TGTGCCAGCAGAAGGACAGACCAAGAGACCCAGTACTTC.